The 27 T cell receptor beta chains below all came from one sample that was sequenced in a study of cytomegalovirus exposure and HLA in healthy donors. 13 Jbeta primers and 60 Vbeta primers were used for the PCR. TCRdb keeps only in-frame clones here, not all; method: immunoSEQ multiplex PCR. The sample includes approximately 190,000 clones, more than 75% of them seen just once. The sample comprised PBMCs. The origin of the receptors is a woman under 30 in good health and CMV-seronegative.

On this clone: The junction departs from the called germline gene at one end, perhaps through a read error. This CDR3 is also generated by other DNA sequences in the sample. The chain combines TRBV9 with TRBJ1-1, with 8 bases matching TRBD1. Germline CDR1 and CDR2: SGDLS and YYNGEE. There are 13 residues in the CDR3. The CDR3 region has the DNA TGCGCCAGCAGAGGACAGGGAATGGATGAAGCTTTCTTT. As protein: CASRGQGMDEAFF.

The genes are TRBV19 and TRBJ1-5; D not resolved. The germline gives CDR1 LNHDA, CDR2 SQIVND (reference sequence). The CDR3 covers 14 residues. Trimming removed 3 bases from V and 3 bases from J, with 9 bases in between. This chain's CDR3 is CASSIQVHNQPQHF. Written as DNA, the CDR3 is TGTGCCAGTAGTATCCAGGTCCACAATCAGCCCCAGCATTTT. Together with reference TRBV19 and TRBJ1-5, the CDR3 gives the full variable domain: DGGITQSPKYLFRKEGQNVTLSCEQNLNHDAMYWYRQDPGQGLRLIYYSQIVNDFQKGDIAEGYSVSREKKESFPLTVTSAQKNPTAFYLCASSIQVHNQPQHFGDGTRLSIL.

The sample holds a few counts of this clone. The chain recombines TRBV27 with TRBJ1-5; possible D gene TRBD1, 5 bases. V lost 3 bases to trimming and J lost 1 base, with 10 bases between them. CDR3 length equals 15 residues. CDR1 is MNHEY, CDR2 SMNVEV, per germline (reference sequence). The CDR3 DNA is TGTGCCAGCAGTTTTCAGGGCTCAAGCAATCAGCCCCAGCATTTT. Amino acids: CASSFQGSSNQPQHF.

The chain uses TRBV6-6 and TRBJ2-3; TRBD2 aligns across 8 bases. This CDR3 comprises 13 residues. Per germline, CDR1 MNHNY and CDR2 SVGAGI (reference sequence). J gave up 13 bases and V 7 bases, and 13 bases lay outside the gene matches. CDR3 sequence (DNA): TGTGCCAGCACCCGCGGGGGGTCATTGGAAGAGTATTTT. This sequence encodes CASTRGGSLEEYF.

The V gene is TRBV9, the J gene TRBJ2-2, with a weak D call TRBD2 (5 bases). From germline, CDR1 is SGDLS and CDR2 YYNGEE. Trimming stripped 4 bases from V and 10 bases from J, with 17 bases between. The CDR3 consists of 14 residues. This CDR3 is CASSPPEAPTELFF. Here the CDR3 DNA reads TGTGCCAGCAGCCCCCCGGAGGCCCCGACGGAGCTGTTTTTT.

V gene TRBV7-9 combines with J gene TRBJ1-2; no clear D. V was pared by 6 bases and J by 8 bases, with 10 bases between. The CDR3 consists of 11 residues. Germline-derived CDR1 and CDR2 are SEHNR and FQNEAQ (reference sequence). DNA of the CDR3: TGTGCCAGCAGTAGCGGGAGAGGCTACACCTTC. Residues: CASSSGRGYTF. Variable domain in full (rest from reference TRBV7-9 and TRBJ1-2): DTGVSQNPRHKITKRGQNVTFRCDPISEHNRLYWYRQTLGQGPEFLTYFQNEAQLEKSRLLSDRFSAERPKGSFSTLEIQRTEQGDSAMYLCASSSGRGYTFGSGTRLTVV.

This chain links TRBV28 with TRBJ2-6; no clear D gene. V gave up 4 bases and J gave up 0 bases, with 4 bases separating them. The CDR3 is 14 residues long. The germline V gene has CDR1 MDHEN and CDR2 SYDVKM. CDR3 amino acids: CASSSSSGANVLTF. DNA of the CDR3: TGTGCCAGCAGTTCTAGCTCTGGGGCCAACGTCCTGACTTTC. The variable domain in full, with the rest retrieved from reference TRBV28 and TRBJ2-6, is DVKVTQSSRYLVKRTGEKVFLECVQDMDHENMFWYRQDPGLGLRLIYFSYDVKMKEKGDIPEGYSVSREKKERFSLILESASTNQTSMYLCASSSSSGANVLTFGAGSRLTVL.

The rearrangement joins TRBV5-1 to TRBJ1-2; 8 bases align to TRBD1. CDR1 SGHRS and CDR2 YFSETQ come from the germline V gene. V was clipped by 5 bases and J by 4 bases; unmatched bases: 13. CDR3 length equals 16 residues. The CDR3 loop is CASSLTQDRAFYGYTF. The CDR3 DNA sequence: TGCGCCAGCAGTCTTACCCAGGACAGGGCCTTCTATGGCTACACCTTC.

V is TRBV5-1 and J is TRBJ2-1; D may be TRBD1 (6 bases). V was trimmed by 5 bases and J by 7 bases, leaving 16 bases between them. In germline, CDR1 is SGHRS, CDR2 YFSETQ. This CDR3 has 14 amino acids. The CDR3 DNA follows: TGCGCCAGCAGAGACGCAGGGGTCAAGAATGAGCAGTTCTTC. Encoded protein: CASRDAGVKNEQFF. Full variable domain (outside the CDR3, taken from reference TRBV5-1 and TRBJ2-1): KAGVTQTPRYLIKTRGQQVTLSCSPISGHRSVSWYQQTPGQGLQFLFEYFSETQRNKGNFPGRFSGRQFSNSRSEMNVSTLELGDSALYLCASRDAGVKNEQFFGPGTRLTVL.

The chain joins TRBV11-1 to TRBJ1-2; D uncertain. Between the trimmed V and J ends, which lost 4 bases and 5 bases, there was a span of 14 bases. Germline V gene data show CDR1 as SGHAT and CDR2 as FQDESV (reference sequence). This CDR3 contains 14 residues. The CDR3 DNA sequence: TGTGCCAGCAGCTCTAACCGGGAAAAGTATGGCTACACCTTC. Translation: CASSSNREKYGYTF.

This clone was counted once. The genes are TRBV27 and TRBJ2-3; 14 nucleotides agree with TRBD2. Germline CDR1 reads MNHEY; CDR2 reads SMNVEV (reference sequence). The CDR3 extends over 18 amino acids. Trimming cost V 4 bases and J 2 bases; bases outside gene matches: 8. CDR3 in DNA: TGTGCCAGCAGTTCGACTAGCGGGGGGGCCAGCTACACAGATACGCAGTATTTT. This translates into CASSSTSGGASYTDTQYF.

This clone was observed a handful of times. The CDR3 is CASSQGQVSNQPQHF. The DNA of the CDR3 is TGTGCCAGCAGCCAGGGACAGGTAAGCAATCAGCCCCAGCATTTT. This chain connects TRBV27 to TRBJ1-5, with 8 bases that match TRBD1. The CDR3 consists of 15 residues. Germline CDR1 reads MNHEY; CDR2 reads SMNVEV (reference sequence). The V segment lost 6 bases and the J segment 1 base; nucleotides outside the gene matches: 5.

V gene TRBV6-5 combines with J gene TRBJ1-1; 10 bases align to TRBD1. The CDR3 runs to 14 residues. J was trimmed by 6 bases and V by 2 bases; bases with no gene match: 3. Germline assignment: CDR1 MNHEY and CDR2 SVGAGI. CDR3 loop: CASSYHGTGAEAFF. Written as DNA, the CDR3 is TGTGCCAGCAGTTACCACGGGACAGGGGCTGAAGCTTTCTTT.

The chain couples TRBV5-1 to TRBJ2-7, with 9 bases aligning to TRBD2. The V gene end was trimmed by 4 bases and the J gene end by 7 bases; junction bases not matched to a gene: 15. Germline V gene sequence: CDR1 SGHRS, CDR2 YFSETQ. The CDR3 loop spans 16 amino acids. CDR3 amino acids: CASSPPGREGQGEQYF. CDR3 DNA: TGCGCCAGCAGCCCGCCCGGGCGGGAGGGCCAGGGGGAGCAGTACTTC.

The rearrangement uses TRBV6-4 and TRBJ2-3; weak D call: TRBD1 (6 bases). Per the germline V gene, CDR1 is MRHNA and CDR2 is SNTAGT. The V end was cut by 2 bases, the J end by 0 bases, with 9 bases between. CDR3 length: 15 residues. The CDR3 bases are TGTGCCAGCAGTGACAACGACAGGAGCACAGATACGCAGTATTTT. Its translation: CASSDNDRSTDTQYF.

This chain connects TRBV19 to TRBJ1-2, with D maybe TRBD1 (6 bases). Germline lookup yields CDR1 LNHDA and CDR2 SQIVND (reference sequence). The CDR3 spans 15 residues. The V and J ends lost 2 bases and 3 bases respectively, with 13 bases between them. The CDR3 here is CASSIPQTGYYGYTF. CDR3 DNA: TGTGCCAGTAGTATACCCCAGACAGGATACTATGGCTACACCTTC.

V and J are TRBV7-2 and TRBJ2-7, with D tentatively TRBD2 (5 bases). Germline CDR1 SGHTA, CDR2 FQGNSA. The CDR3 is made up of 13 amino acids. Trimming removed 5 bases from V and 5 bases from J, with 13 bases in between. CDR3 protein: CASSPNAGHEQYF. The CDR3 nucleotides read TGTGCCAGCAGCCCTAACGCGGGCCACGAGCAGTACTTC.

This clone was recorded only once. An end of the junction differs from the germline gene, which may be a read error. CDR3 bases: TGTGCCAGCAGTGAAGCGGGGGGGCGTTGCGAGCCGTACTTC. As protein: CASSEAGGRCEPYF. The chain is built from TRBV6-1 and TRBJ2-7; D might be TRBD2 (7 bases). Germline V gene lookup returns CDR1 MNHNS and CDR2 SASEGT. This CDR3 contains 14 residues.

The chain employs TRBV2 and TRBJ1-5; 12 bases fit TRBD1. Losses at the gene ends were 6 bases for V and 6 bases for J; bases not matched to a gene: 12. The CDR3 totals 17 residues. The germline V gene has CDR1 SNHLY and CDR2 FYNNEI. CDR3 region: CASSTGTGGAGGQPQHF. CDR3 bases: TGTGCCAGCAGCACCGGGACAGGGGGCGCTGGGGGTCAGCCCCAGCATTTT.

The chain recombines TRBV9 with TRBJ2-1; the D gene is possibly TRBD2 (6 bases). The CDR3 runs 14 residues. The V end lost 2 bases, the J end lost 8 bases, and 14 bases lay between the germline ends. CDR1 is SGDLS and CDR2 is YYNGEE in the germline V gene. Written as DNA, the CDR3 is TGTGCCAGCAGCGTGGCCGGGGGAGTCCATGAGCAGTTCTTC. Protein product: CASSVAGGVHEQFF.

This clone was detected once. V usage is TRBV27 and J usage is TRBJ2-7; 14 bases match TRBD2. CDR3 length: 16 residues. The V segment lost 4 bases and the J segment 3 bases; nucleotides outside the gene matches: 5. CDR1 is MNHEY and CDR2 is SMNVEV in the germline V gene (reference sequence). CDR3 residues: CASSSLGLAGDYEQYF. Written as DNA, the CDR3 is TGTGCCAGCAGTTCTCTGGGACTAGCGGGAGACTACGAGCAGTACTTC.

This clone turned up a few times. V and J are TRBV29-1 and TRBJ2-1, with a possible D match to TRBD2 (5 bases). Germline V gives CDR1 SQVTM, CDR2 ANQGSEA. With 4 bases removed from V and 1 base from J, the gap between germline ends came to 17 bases. There are 16 residues in the CDR3. CDR3 nucleotides: TGCAGCGTTGGCCCAGGACTGGTGCGTTCCTACAATGAGCAGTTCTTC. Translated, it gives CSVGPGLVRSYNEQFF.

The rearrangement uses TRBV4-1 and TRBJ2-3; TRBD2 is a possible D gene (5 bases). Germline loops: CDR1 MGHRA, CDR2 YSYEKL. The CDR3 runs to 17 residues. The germline V and J ends were trimmed by 0 bases and 3 bases, with 16 bases remaining between them. In DNA form, the CDR3 reads TGCGCCAGCAGCCAAGATTTGGAGGTATCGGCTACAGATACGCAGTATTTT. Translated: CASSQDLEVSATDTQYF.

This clone was seen once. The genes are TRBV28 and TRBJ2-7, with D perhaps TRBD1 (5 bases). CDR1 and CDR2 (germline): MDHEN, SYDVKM. This CDR3 spans 14 amino acids. Trimming removed 6 bases at V and 3 bases at J, with 15 bases between. Written as DNA, the CDR3 is TGTGCCAGCAGCCGACAGCGTCCCCACTACGAGCAGTACTTC. Its protein product is CASSRQRPHYEQYF.

The chain couples TRBV6-5 to TRBJ1-2, with D uncertain. Trimming shortened V by 6 bases and J by 1 base, and 12 bases separated the two germline ends. Looked up from germline, CDR1 is MNHEY and CDR2 is SVGAGI. The CDR3 is made up of 14 amino acids. The CDR3 spells CASSLDVLNYGYTF. The CDR3 nucleotides read TGTGCCAGCAGCCTAGACGTCCTTAACTATGGCTACACCTTC.

The rearrangement uses TRBV27 and TRBJ2-7; D is unclear. The ends were cut back, 4 bases at V and 3 bases at J, with 10 bases in the middle. The germline V gene encodes CDR1 MNHEY and CDR2 SMNVEV (reference sequence). This CDR3 is built from 13 residues. The chain's CDR3 is CASSSHTSYEQYF. CDR3 nucleotides: TGTGCCAGCAGTTCCCATACGAGCTACGAGCAGTACTTC.

The chain couples TRBV7-9 to TRBJ1-1; the D gene is possibly TRBD1 (5 bases). The V gene's germline CDR1 is SEHNR and CDR2 FQNEAQ (reference sequence). Between the trimmed V and J ends, which lost 7 bases and 5 bases, there was a span of 17 bases. The CDR3 length is 14 residues. CDR3: CASTKGDVRTEAFF. The CDR3 DNA sequence: TGTGCCAGCACTAAAGGGGATGTTAGAACTGAAGCTTTCTTT.